This entry lists 12 T cell receptor delta chains sequenced from one sample in a study of gammadelta T cells in human blood. TCRdb used CATT to re-call clones from the RT-PCR reads. The table includes about 990 delta-chain clones, 20% to 25% detected once. Material for sequencing was non-Vgamma9Vdelta2 gamma-delta T cells from infant blood. These receptors originate from a human donor.

This clone is labeled as medium-sized (0.01 to 0.1%). The chain links TRDV1 to TRDJ1; 10 positions match TRDD3. V was clipped by 1 base and J by 4 bases; unmatched bases: 6. This CDR3 comprises 16 residues. Germline V gene data show CDR1 as TSWWSYY and CDR2 as QGS. The CDR3 DNA reads as TGTGCTCTTGGGGAACCCGCACTGGGGGATTTCGATAAACTCATCTTT. Its protein is CALGEPALGDFDKLIF.

This clone is categorized as medium-sized. This rearrangement joins TRDV1 to TRDJ1; TRDD3 matches 11 bases. Germline V gene lookup returns CDR1 TSWWSYY and CDR2 QGS. Losses at the gene ends were 2 bases for V and 0 bases for J; bases not matched to a gene: 26. The CDR3 runs to 24 residues. As DNA, the CDR3 is TGTGCTCTTGGGGAATTGGGTAACCTCCCAGCCTGGGGGATACTGATTCCCTACACCGATAAACTCATCTTT. It yields the protein CALGELGNLPAWGILIPYTDKLIF.

The chain employs TRDV1 and TRDJ1; TRDD3 is a possible D gene (6 bases). Germline V lookup: CDR1 TSWWSYY, CDR2 QGS. V was trimmed by 9 bases and J by 3 bases, leaving 32 bases between them. The CDR3 runs to 19 residues. CDR3 bases: TGTGCTCTCTGCCTATCCCCCAGCGGGGGGGAGACCGGGGCCGATAAACTCATCTTT. Its protein is CALCLSPSGGETGADKLIF.

This clone is termed medium-sized. The chain is built from TRDV1 and TRDJ1, with a weak D call TRDD2 (5 bases). V was clipped by 0 bases and J by 1 base, with 24 bases between them. The CDR3 is 20 amino acids. CDR1 is TSWWSYY and CDR2 is QGS in the germline V gene. In DNA, the CDR3 is TGTGCTCTTGGGGAACTAGGAAGGCTTCCCAAAAACTCATTCACCGATAAACTCATCTTT. It is translated as CALGELGRLPKNSFTDKLIF.

This chain links TRDV1 with TRDJ1; D perhaps matches TRDD3 (6 bases). Looked up from germline, CDR1 is TSWWSYY and CDR2 is QGS. V shed 4 bases and J shed 5 bases, with 23 bases lying between them. This CDR3 region has 17 residues. The CDR3 nucleotides are TGTGCTCTTGGGGTAGATCATTGGAGGGGGACCACTGATAAACTCATCTTT. Amino acids: CALGVDHWRGTTDKLIF.

Worth noting for this clone: A single base separates this from a much larger clone, so it may be a read error. Other DNA variants within this sample encode the same CDR3. The chain combines TRDV1 with TRDJ1; TRDD2 agrees at 7 bases. CDR1 TSWWSYY and CDR2 QGS come from the germline V gene. This CDR3 has 19 residues. J lost 0 bases, V lost 4 bases, and 17 bases had no gene match. The CDR3 loop is CALGGHSYKREKYTDKLIF. In nucleotides, the CDR3 is TGTGCTCTTGGGGGGCATTCCTACAAGCGGGAGAAATACACCGATAAACTCATCTTT.

By sample fraction, this clone is medium-sized. The rearrangement joins TRDV1 to TRDJ1; 9 bases match TRDD2. Germline V gene data show CDR1 as TSWWSYY and CDR2 as QGS. CDR3 length equals 23 residues. V lost 1 base and J lost 2; bases outside the gene matches: 26. CDR3 protein: CALGEPLPPSYVEALVGTDKLIF. The CDR3 nucleotides read TGTGCTCTTGGGGAACCCCTCCCTCCTTCCTACGTTGAGGCCCTCGTCGGGACCGATAAACTCATCTTT.

This clone is deemed large. This chain uses TRDV1 with TRDJ1; TRDD3 matches 12 bases. This CDR3 is 18 amino acids long. V gave up 4 bases and J gave up 1 base; unmatched junction bases: 10. CDR1 TSWWSYY and CDR2 QGS come from the germline V gene. The CDR3 DNA reads as TGTGCTCTTGGGGCTTTTAGGCTGGGGGATACGGGCACCGATAAACTCATCTTT. Translation: CALGAFRLGDTGTDKLIF.

This clone turned up a few times. The rearrangement links TRDV1 to TRDJ1; 8 bases line up with TRDD3. Per the germline V gene, CDR1 is TSWWSYY and CDR2 is QGS. Losses at the gene ends were 2 bases for V and 1 base for J; bases not matched to a gene: 24. The CDR3 runs to 22 residues. Written as DNA, the CDR3 is TGTGCTCTTGGGGAAATGGGGTTATTCTCCTATACTGGGGGCCGCCTCACCGATAAACTCATCTTT. Translated: CALGEMGLFSYTGGRLTDKLIF.

As to this clone: It is likely a read error: a sequence one base away is far more abundant. This chain uses TRAV38-2/DV8 with TRDJ1, with unresolved D. The V end lost 7 bases, the J end lost 5 bases, and 18 bases lay between the germline ends. From germline, CDR1 is TSESDYY and CDR2 QEAYKQQN. This CDR3 contains 14 residues. In DNA form, the CDR3 reads TGTGCTTATGGGCCGGGTTGGAGGATTGATAAACTCATCTTT. It translates to CAYGPGWRIDKLIF.

By sample share, this clone is large. The chain employs TRDV1 and TRDJ1; 13 bases map to TRDD3. The ends lost 0 bases at V and 0 bases at J; junction bases unmatched: 22. CDR3 size: 24 residues. CDR1 is TSWWSYY, CDR2 QGS, per germline. CDR3: CALGELKGPYWGIRRGLYTDKLIF. As DNA, the CDR3 is TGTGCTCTTGGGGAACTCAAAGGGCCCTACTGGGGGATACGCCGAGGACTGTACACCGATAAACTCATCTTT.

This clone has only a few counts. V gene TRDV1 combines with J gene TRDJ1; 8 bases fit TRDD3. This CDR3 has 16 residues. V shed 6 bases, J shed 4 bases, and the junction held 13 bases outside the gene matches. Germline lookup yields CDR1 TSWWSYY and CDR2 QGS. CDR3 in amino acids: CALGDTWGDSVDKLIF. The CDR3 DNA reads TGTGCTCTTGGCGATACGTGGGGGGATAGTGTCGATAAACTCATCTTT.